A single T cell receptor beta chain is shown here with its context. What it recognizes is unknown. Expressed TCRB transcripts got sequenced, as all isolated RNA was reverse transcribed. Assay used: immunoSEQ multiplex PCR; TCRdb lists only in-frame clones, some missing. The sample yields 250,000 to 350,000 clones, around 13% seen once. The data belong to a study of beta chain features in type 1 diabetes. Study results and limitations: VDJ junctions from patients with type 1 diabetes contained fewer insertions and more deletions. Overrepresentation of cells with high TCR expression could result from cDNA sequencing. Significant though moderate, a shortening of TCRB CDR3s appeared in all four CD4+ subsets of Type 1 diabetes patients.

CDR3 size: 18 residues. The germline V gene has CDR1 SQVTM and CDR2 ANQGSEA. V trimming: 8 bases; J trimming: 3 bases; junction bases outside the gene matches: 12. This sequence originates from a man in his thirties or forties in good health. The sample taken for sequencing was central memory CD4+ T cells from blood. The V and J genes are TRBV29-1 and TRBJ2-2; 16 bases are shared with TRBD2. CDR3 protein: CSIRTGLAGGPYTGELFF. The DNA for the CDR3 is TGCAGCATCCGAACGGGACTAGCGGGAGGGCCCTACACCGGGGAGCTGTTTTTT.